A selection of T cell receptor beta chains follows, all from one sample in a study of CD8 T cells in ankylosing spondylitis. TCRdb reprocessed the 5' RACE reads with MiXCR, giving one entry per CDR3 protein. The sample has 150,000 to 200,000 distinct CDR3 sequences, over 15% seen once. Sequenced sample: blood, either unsorted or a sorted T cell fraction (not recorded which). These receptors were obtained from a male donor aged 10 to 35 with ankylosing spondylitis or in good health (not recorded which). The CDR3 runs from the conserved cysteine through the conserved F or W. Size is stated for part of the rows, as once, few or many counts, or as a class when the clone is expanded.

v_gene: TRBV5-5
abundance: many
j_gene: TRBJ2-2
CDR3aa: CASSLIWVETGELFF

v_gene: TRBV10-3
abundance: many
j_gene: TRBJ2-3
CDR3aa: CAIRIDGTDTQYF

v_gene: TRBV20-1
abundance: many
j_gene: TRBJ2-1
CDR3aa: CSASSGHNEQFF

v_gene: TRBV29-1
abundance: many
j_gene: TRBJ2-1
CDR3aa: CSASGGRFEQFF

v_gene: TRBV20-1
abundance: many
j_gene: TRBJ2-3
CDR3aa: CSARVAGVLTDTQYF

v_gene: TRBV12-3/TRBV12-4
abundance: many
j_gene: TRBJ2-2
CDR3aa: CASSLSLETGELFF

v_gene: TRBV21-1
abundance: many
j_gene: TRBJ2-2
CDR3aa: CASSKATTSIQGENTGELFF

v_gene: TRBV20-1
abundance: .
j_gene: TRBJ2-5
CDR3aa: CSANKAGYETQYF

v_gene: TRBV10-3
abundance: many
j_gene: TRBJ2-2
CDR3aa: CAISESGRENTGELFF

v_gene: TRBV12-3/TRBV12-4
abundance: .
j_gene: TRBJ1-1
CDR3aa: CASSPPGKGLNTEAFF

v_gene: TRBV18
abundance: many
j_gene: TRBJ2-7
CDR3aa: CASSPRQGSTYEQYF

v_gene: TRBV29-1
abundance: .
j_gene: TRBJ2-7
CDR3aa: CSVGLAGERYEQYF

v_gene: TRBV5-6
abundance: many
j_gene: TRBJ1-1
CDR3aa: CASSYGDGHAEAFF

v_gene: TRBV7-2
abundance: few
j_gene: TRBJ2-1
CDR3aa: CASSLDRGQEFF

v_gene: TRBV20-1
abundance: many
j_gene: TRBJ2-1
CDR3aa: CSAERSGSSFSEQFF

v_gene: TRBV2
abundance: many
j_gene: TRBJ2-3
CDR3aa: CASSEVAGLTDTQYF

v_gene: TRBV7-8
abundance: many
j_gene: TRBJ2-1
CDR3aa: CASSPRGRASGTYNEQFF

v_gene: TRBV18
abundance: .
j_gene: TRBJ1-4
CDR3aa: CASSLQGQGGEKLFF

v_gene: TRBV29-1
abundance: few
j_gene: TRBJ2-1
CDR3aa: CSANVGTHEQFF

v_gene: TRBV7-2
abundance: few
j_gene: TRBJ2-1
CDR3aa: CASSVGQLPNEQFF

v_gene: TRBV5-1
abundance: many
j_gene: TRBJ1-4
CDR3aa: CASSANGHPNEKLFF

v_gene: TRBV7-9
abundance: .
j_gene: TRBJ2-2
CDR3aa: CASKGLGYSGELFF

v_gene: TRBV28
abundance: few
j_gene: TRBJ2-1
CDR3aa: CASSLFSGGHNEQFF

v_gene: TRBV10-3
abundance: .
j_gene: TRBJ2-1
CDR3aa: CAISEGANYNEQFF

v_gene: TRBV27
abundance: .
j_gene: TRBJ2-3
CDR3aa: CASSLSGQGTQYF

v_gene: TRBV7-2
abundance: many
j_gene: TRBJ2-7
CDR3aa: CASSLRWGLVNYEQYF

v_gene: TRBV29-1
abundance: .
j_gene: TRBJ2-7
CDR3aa: CSVGQGVDEQYF

v_gene: TRBV5-1
abundance: many
j_gene: TRBJ2-7
CDR3aa: CASSLDVTSSYEQYF

v_gene: TRBV5-1
abundance: many
j_gene: TRBJ1-2
CDR3aa: CASSLGALLGYTF

v_gene: TRBV5-1
abundance: many
j_gene: TRBJ2-4
CDR3aa: CASRSQNIQYF

v_gene: TRBV9
abundance: .
j_gene: TRBJ2-7
CDR3aa: CASSVSWGASGYEQYF

v_gene: TRBV20-1
abundance: many
j_gene: TRBJ2-7
CDR3aa: CSASPTGGSYEQYF

v_gene: TRBV18
abundance: .
j_gene: TRBJ2-1
CDR3aa: CASSLAGVRNEQFF

v_gene: TRBV2
abundance: many
j_gene: TRBJ2-7
CDR3aa: CASSESDGYEQYF

v_gene: TRBV5-1
abundance: many
j_gene: TRBJ2-1
CDR3aa: CASRADRTSYNEQFF

v_gene: TRBV5-1
abundance: once
j_gene: TRBJ2-5
CDR3aa: CASSLGSGATQYF

v_gene: TRBV19
abundance: many
j_gene: TRBJ2-1
CDR3aa: CASKTPFNEQFF

v_gene: TRBV2
abundance: many
j_gene: TRBJ1-2
CDR3aa: CASSEAGQFYGYTF

v_gene: TRBV11-2
abundance: .
j_gene: TRBJ2-1
CDR3aa: CASSLDPRGSWEQFF

v_gene: TRBV7-6
abundance: .
j_gene: TRBJ2-1
CDR3aa: CASSADGWNNEQFF

v_gene: TRBV5-1
abundance: .
j_gene: TRBJ2-1
CDR3aa: CASSLFRSGAYNEQFF

v_gene: TRBV29-1
abundance: few
j_gene: TRBJ2-1
CDR3aa: CSVEGLALNNEQFF

v_gene: TRBV5-8
abundance: many
j_gene: TRBJ1-3
CDR3aa: CASSRDRVGNTIYF

v_gene: TRBV20-1
abundance: many
j_gene: TRBJ2-3
CDR3aa: CSARAGVADTQYF

v_gene: TRBV29-1
abundance: few
j_gene: TRBJ1-1
CDR3aa: CSVALNTEAFF

v_gene: TRBV27
abundance: few
j_gene: TRBJ1-4
CDR3aa: CASKGLQAGVHEKLFF

v_gene: TRBV20-1
abundance: .
j_gene: TRBJ2-1
CDR3aa: CSARGALAAYNEQFF

v_gene: TRBV20-1
abundance: many
j_gene: TRBJ2-1
CDR3aa: CSARVSGLYNEQFF

v_gene: TRBV29-1
abundance: few
j_gene: TRBJ2-1
CDR3aa: CSVEVSGTGGIF

v_gene: TRBV5-6
abundance: many
j_gene: TRBJ2-7
CDR3aa: CASSTGTAYEQYF

v_gene: TRBV20-1
abundance: many
j_gene: TRBJ1-5
CDR3aa: CSATWTGNNQPQHF

v_gene: TRBV29-1
abundance: many
j_gene: TRBJ2-1
CDR3aa: CSVREPGLAGGPSYNEQFF

v_gene: TRBV27
abundance: many
j_gene: TRBJ2-1
CDR3aa: CASSLRPAGDEQFF

v_gene: TRBV29-1
abundance: .
j_gene: TRBJ2-1
CDR3aa: CSVEKTRGTNEQFF

v_gene: TRBV29-1
abundance: many
j_gene: TRBJ1-1
CDR3aa: CSAGLEAFF

v_gene: TRBV5-1
abundance: many
j_gene: TRBJ2-5
CDR3aa: CASSLVGTTGGATQYF

v_gene: TRBV28
abundance: .
j_gene: TRBJ2-7
CDR3aa: CASSRPGGSYEQYF